This paragraph reports one T cell receptor beta chain. This table comes from immunoSEQ multiplex PCR, and its TCRdb copy is limited to in-frame clones, with some not included. The data contain under 50,000 clones, 90% to 95% of them singletons. V dropped 8 bases and J dropped 7 bases, with 11 bases sitting between them. Germline lookup yields CDR1 SEHNR and CDR2 FQNEAQ (reference sequence). CDR3 length equals 11 residues. This sample was included in a study of T cell changes during pregnancy in multiple sclerosis. This receptor was identified in a female donor with multiple sclerosis, enrolled in a pregnancy study. The rearrangement links TRBV7-9 to TRBJ1-1, with D tentatively TRBD1 (5 bases). The input for sequencing was CD8+ T cells from peripheral blood mononuclear cells, taken in the first trimester of pregnancy. The DNA for the CDR3 is TGTGCCAGCGGTAGGGGACTTGAAGCTTTCTTT. It codes for CASGRGLEAFF.